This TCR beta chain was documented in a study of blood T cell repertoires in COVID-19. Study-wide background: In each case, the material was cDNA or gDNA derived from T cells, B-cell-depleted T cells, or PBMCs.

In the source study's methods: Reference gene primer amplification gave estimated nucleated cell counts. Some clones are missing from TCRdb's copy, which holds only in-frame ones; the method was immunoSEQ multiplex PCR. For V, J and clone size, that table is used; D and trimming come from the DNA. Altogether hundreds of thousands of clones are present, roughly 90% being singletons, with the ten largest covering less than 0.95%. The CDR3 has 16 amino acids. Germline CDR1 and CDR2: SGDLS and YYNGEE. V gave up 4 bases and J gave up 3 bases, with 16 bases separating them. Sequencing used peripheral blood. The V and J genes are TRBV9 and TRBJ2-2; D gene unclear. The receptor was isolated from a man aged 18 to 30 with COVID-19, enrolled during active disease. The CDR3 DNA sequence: TGTGCCAGCAGCTCCACGGCGCGGCCAGACACCGGGGAGCTGTTTTTT. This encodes CASSSTARPDTGELFF.